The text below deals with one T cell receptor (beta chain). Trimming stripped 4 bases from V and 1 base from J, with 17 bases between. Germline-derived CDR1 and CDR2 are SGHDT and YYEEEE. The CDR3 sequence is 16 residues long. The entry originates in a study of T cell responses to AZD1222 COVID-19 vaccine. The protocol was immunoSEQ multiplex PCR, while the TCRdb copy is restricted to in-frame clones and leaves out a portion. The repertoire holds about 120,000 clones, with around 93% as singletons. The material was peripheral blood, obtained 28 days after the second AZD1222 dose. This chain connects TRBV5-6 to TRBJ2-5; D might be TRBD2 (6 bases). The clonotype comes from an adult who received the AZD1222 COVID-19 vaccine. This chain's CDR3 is CASSPLERETQETQYF. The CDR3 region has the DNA TGTGCCAGCAGCCCTCTGGAACGGGAGACCCAAGAGACCCAGTACTTC. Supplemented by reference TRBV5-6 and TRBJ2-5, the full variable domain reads DAGVTQSPTHLIKTRGQQVTLRCSPKSGHDTVSWYQQALGQGPQFIFQYYEEEERQRGNFPDRFSGHQFPNYSSELNVNALLLGDSALYLCASSPLERETQETQYFGPGTRLLVL.